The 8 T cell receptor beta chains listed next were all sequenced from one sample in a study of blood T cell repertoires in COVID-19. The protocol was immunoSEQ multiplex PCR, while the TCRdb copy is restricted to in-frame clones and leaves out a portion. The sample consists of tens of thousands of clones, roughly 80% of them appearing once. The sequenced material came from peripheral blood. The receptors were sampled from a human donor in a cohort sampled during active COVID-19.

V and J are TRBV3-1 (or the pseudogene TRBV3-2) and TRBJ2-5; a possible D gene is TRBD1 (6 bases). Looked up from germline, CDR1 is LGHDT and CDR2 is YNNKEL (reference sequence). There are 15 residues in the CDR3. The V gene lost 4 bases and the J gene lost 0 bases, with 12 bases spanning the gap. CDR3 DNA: TGTGCCAGCAGCCGGAGGACAGCCTACCAAGAGACCCAGTACTTC. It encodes CASSRRTAYQETQYF.

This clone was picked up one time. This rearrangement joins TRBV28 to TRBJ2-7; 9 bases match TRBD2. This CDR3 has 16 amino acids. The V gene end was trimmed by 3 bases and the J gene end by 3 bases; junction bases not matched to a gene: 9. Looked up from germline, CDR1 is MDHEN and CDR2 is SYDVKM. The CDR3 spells CASSFLPFSGGYEQYF. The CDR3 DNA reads TGTGCCAGCAGTTTTCTGCCCTTTAGCGGGGGCTACGAGCAGTACTTC.

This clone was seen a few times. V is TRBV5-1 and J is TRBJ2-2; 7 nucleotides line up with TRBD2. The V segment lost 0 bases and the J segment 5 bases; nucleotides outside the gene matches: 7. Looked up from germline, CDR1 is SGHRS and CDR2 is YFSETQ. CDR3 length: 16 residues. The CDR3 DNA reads TGCGCCAGCAGCTTGGAGGCGGGAGTATCGACCGGGGAGCTGTTTTTT. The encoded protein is CASSLEAGVSTGELFF.

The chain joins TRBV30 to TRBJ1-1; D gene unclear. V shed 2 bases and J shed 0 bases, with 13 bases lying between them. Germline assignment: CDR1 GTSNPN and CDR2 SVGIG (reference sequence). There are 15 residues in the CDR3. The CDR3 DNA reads TGTGCCTGGAGTCCGGGAGGACTAATGAACACTGAAGCTTTCTTT. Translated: CAWSPGGLMNTEAFF.

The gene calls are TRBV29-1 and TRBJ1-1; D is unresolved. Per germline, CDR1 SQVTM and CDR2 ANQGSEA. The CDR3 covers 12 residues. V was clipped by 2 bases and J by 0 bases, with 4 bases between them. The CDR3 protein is CSVETVNTEAFF. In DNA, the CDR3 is TGCAGCGTTGAAACAGTGAACACTGAAGCTTTCTTT.

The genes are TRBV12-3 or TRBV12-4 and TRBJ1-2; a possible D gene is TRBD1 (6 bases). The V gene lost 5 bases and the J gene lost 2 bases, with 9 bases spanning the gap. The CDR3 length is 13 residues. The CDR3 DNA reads TGTGCCAGCAGTGTGGACAGCAACTATGGCTACACCTTC. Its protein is CASSVDSNYGYTF.

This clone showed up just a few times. CDR3 DNA: TGTGCCAGCAGCTTAGATGTGCCAGGGGGTCCTGGCTACACCTTC. Translation gives CASSLDVPGGPGYTF. The J gene is TRBJ1-2, the V gene TRBV7-2, with 7 nucleotides matching TRBD1. Germline V gene lookup returns CDR1 SGHTA and CDR2 FQGNSA. The CDR3 spans 15 residues. The J segment lost 7 bases and the V segment lost 1 base, leaving 9 bases of the junction unmatched. Filled out from reference TRBV7-2 and TRBJ1-2, the complete variable domain reads GAGVSQSPSNKVTEKGKDVELRCDPISGHTALYWYRQSLGQGLEFLIYFQGNSAPDKSGLPSDRFSAERTGGSVSTLTIQRTQQEDSAVYLCASSLDVPGGPGYTFGSGTRLTVV.

CDR3 DNA: TGTGCCAGTAGCGTGGACAGGAGGAACACTGAAGCTTTCTTT. Amino acid sequence: CASSVDRRNTEAFF. The rearrangement links TRBV19 to TRBJ1-1, with TRBD1 identical over 7 bases. CDR3 size: 14 residues. Germline V gene data show CDR1 as LNHDA and CDR2 as SQIVND (reference sequence). Trimming removed 6 bases from V and 1 base from J; junction bases left unmatched: 5.